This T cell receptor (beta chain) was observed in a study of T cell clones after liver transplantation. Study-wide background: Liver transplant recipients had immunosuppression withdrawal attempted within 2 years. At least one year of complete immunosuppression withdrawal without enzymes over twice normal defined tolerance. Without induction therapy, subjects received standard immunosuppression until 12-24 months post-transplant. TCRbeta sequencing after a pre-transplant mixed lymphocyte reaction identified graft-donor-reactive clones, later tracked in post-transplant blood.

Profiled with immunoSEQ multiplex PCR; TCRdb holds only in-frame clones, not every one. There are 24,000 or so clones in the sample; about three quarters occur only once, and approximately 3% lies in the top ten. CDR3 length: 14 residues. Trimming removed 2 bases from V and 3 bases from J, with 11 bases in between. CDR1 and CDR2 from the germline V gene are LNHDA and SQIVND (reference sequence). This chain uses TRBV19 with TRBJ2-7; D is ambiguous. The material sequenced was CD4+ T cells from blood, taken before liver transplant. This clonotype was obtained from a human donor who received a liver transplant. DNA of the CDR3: TGTGCCAGTAGTATAAACCTAGTAAACTACGAGCAGTACTTC. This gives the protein CASSINLVNYEQYF.